Here is one T cell receptor (beta chain) with its context. This entry belongs to a study of T cells in localized non-small cell lung cancer. Sequencing was performed with immunoSEQ multiplex PCR; in TCRdb, only in-frame clones are kept and a portion is missing. The sample lists almost 30,000 clones, more than 75% seen once, with roughly 13% in the top ten. V lost 8 bases to trimming and J lost 0 bases, with 8 bases between them. Germline-derived CDR1 and CDR2 are MGHRA and YSYEKL. The CDR3 sequence is 13 residues long. The chain is built from TRBV4-1 and TRBJ1-3; D not certain. The sequence was obtained from a female donor of 60 years or more with stage III squamous cell lung carcinoma. This specimen was peripheral blood, taken before any cancer treatment. For the CDR3, the DNA is TGCGCCAGCTCTCGACTCTCTGGAAACACCATATATTTT. It translates to CASSRLSGNTIYF.